One and the same sample provided the 8 T cell receptor beta chains below, sequenced in a study of cytomegalovirus exposure and HLA in healthy donors. Researchers ran the PCR with 60 Vbeta and 13 Jbeta primers. The method was immunoSEQ multiplex PCR; TCRdb's version includes in-frame clones alone and lacks a portion of them. Of about 170,000 clones listed, around four fifths were seen once; the top ten hold about 3.4%. Sequenced sample: PBMCs. All receptors come from a female donor in good health and CMV-seronegative.

The CDR3 DNA follows: TGCAGCCCGAGGACAGGGGAGCTAGAGACCCAGTACTTC. It encodes CSPRTGELETQYF. The V and J genes are TRBV29-1 and TRBJ2-5, with 9 positions matching TRBD1. This CDR3 has 13 residues. The V gene's germline CDR1 is SQVTM and CDR2 ANQGSEA. The junction had 8 bases not matched to a gene; V was cut back by 8 bases and J by 4 bases.

This clone was counted a single time. This sequence joins TRBV7-2 and TRBJ2-2; 8 bases match TRBD1. The CDR3 runs to 15 residues. J lost 3 bases, V lost 3 bases, and 3 bases had no gene match. Germline-derived CDR1 and CDR2 are SGHTA and FQGNSA. The CDR3 sequence is CASSLTGEHTGELFF. In nucleotides, the CDR3 is TGTGCCAGCAGCTTGACAGGGGAGCACACCGGGGAGCTGTTTTTT.

The chain joins TRBV10-1 to TRBJ2-3, with D perhaps TRBD2 (6 bases). The V and J ends lost 3 bases and 2 bases respectively, with 9 bases between them. The CDR3 contains 14 residues. Germline CDR1 is WNHNN and CDR2 is SYGVQD (reference sequence). The CDR3 DNA reads as TGCGCCAGCAGTGACGCGGACTACACAGATACGCAGTATTTT. It specifies CASSDADYTDTQYF.

The chain couples TRBV5-1 to TRBJ2-1; 14 bases agree with TRBD2. The V and J ends lost 0 bases and 13 bases, in that order; junction bases with no gene match: 9. The CDR3 sequence is 16 residues long. Looked up from germline, CDR1 is SGHRS and CDR2 is YFSETQ. The CDR3 loop reads CASSLEMTSGGAGQFF. DNA for the CDR3: TGCGCCAGCAGCTTGGAGATGACTAGCGGGGGGGCCGGACAGTTCTTC.

This chain links TRBV5-1 with TRBJ2-2, with 8 bases aligning to TRBD2. The J segment lost 2 bases and the V segment lost 5 bases, leaving 5 bases of the junction unmatched. Germline V gives CDR1 SGHRS, CDR2 YFSETQ. This CDR3 comprises 15 residues. The CDR3 DNA reads TGCGCCAGCAGTGGCGGGGGGCAAAACACCGGGGAGCTGTTTTTT. This translates into CASSGGGQNTGELFF.

This chain uses TRBV7-9 with TRBJ1-5, with 7 bases fitting TRBD1. Germline CDR1 SEHNR, CDR2 FQNEAQ (reference sequence). V trimming: 3 bases; J trimming: 0 bases; junction bases outside the gene matches: 2. The length of the CDR3 is 15 residues. The CDR3 nucleotides are TGTGCCAGCAGCTTTAAGGGGGCTAGCAATCAGCCCCAGCATTTT. Translating gives CASSFKGASNQPQHF.

V gene TRBV28 combines with J gene TRBJ2-7; 8 nucleotides align to TRBD2. Germline-derived CDR1 and CDR2 are MDHEN and SYDVKM. With V trimmed by 6 bases and J by 2 bases, 6 bases remained unmatched. The CDR3 is 14 amino acids. The chain's CDR3 is CASRLPGGAYEQYF. The DNA of the CDR3 is TGTGCCAGCAGGCTCCCCGGGGGGGCCTACGAGCAGTACTTC. The variable domain in full, completed from reference TRBV28 and TRBJ2-7, reads DVKVTQSSRYLVKRTGEKVFLECVQDMDHENMFWYRQDPGLGLRLIYFSYDVKMKEKGDIPEGYSVSREKKERFSLILESASTNQTSMYLCASRLPGGAYEQYFGPGTRLTVT.

V is TRBV9 and J is TRBJ2-6, with D possibly matching TRBD2 (6 bases). CDR1 is SGDLS and CDR2 is YYNGEE in the germline V gene. Trimming pared 2 bases from V and 3 bases from J, leaving 9 bases between. This CDR3 is built from 15 residues. The CDR3 here is CASSVRDFGANVLTF. The CDR3 nucleotides read TGTGCCAGCAGCGTCCGGGACTTTGGGGCCAACGTCCTGACTTTC.